Below, 17 T cell receptor beta chains from the same sample are listed, as sequenced in a study of blood T cell repertoires in COVID-19. Sequencing used immunoSEQ multiplex PCR; TCRdb keeps in-frame clones, though not all of them. This repertoire shows 50,000 to 60,000 clones, around 83% found once; its top ten account for under 8.5%. The source material was peripheral blood. The receptors were sampled from an older man with active COVID-19.

The V and J genes are TRBV9 and TRBJ2-7; D is ambiguous. The ends were cut back, 0 bases at V and 3 bases at J, with 13 bases in the middle. In germline, CDR1 is SGDLS, CDR2 YYNGEE. CDR3 length equals 15 residues. This CDR3 is CASSVEGTSSYEQYF. CDR3 coding DNA: TGTGCCAGCAGCGTAGAAGGCACCTCTAGCTACGAGCAGTACTTC. The whole variable domain, filled in from reference TRBV9 and TRBJ2-7, reads DSGVTQTPKHLITATGQRVTLRCSPRSGDLSVYWYQQSLDQGLQFLIQYYNGEERAKGNILERFSAQQFPDLHSELNLSSLELGDSALYFCASSVEGTSSYEQYFGPGTRLTVT.

The chain couples TRBV19 to TRBJ1-5; possibly TRBD1 for D (5 bases). Germline lookup yields CDR1 LNHDA and CDR2 SQIVND (reference sequence). The germline V and J ends were trimmed by 0 bases and 5 bases, with 14 bases remaining between them. The CDR3 is made up of 16 amino acids. Here the CDR3 reads CASSIEGERGYQPQHF. The CDR3 bases are TGTGCCAGTAGTATAGAGGGTGAAAGGGGTTATCAGCCCCAGCATTTT.

This clone has a handful of counts. This chain uses TRBV18 with TRBJ1-5; a possible D gene is TRBD1 (6 bases). Germline V gives CDR1 KGHSH, CDR2 LQKENI. Between the trimmed V and J ends, which lost 5 bases and 0 bases, there was a span of 17 bases. This CDR3 contains 17 residues. The CDR3 here is CASSVSGQYNSNQPQHF. In DNA form, the CDR3 reads TGTGCCAGCTCAGTCTCCGGACAGTACAATAGCAATCAGCCCCAGCATTTT.

V gene TRBV5-1 combines with J gene TRBJ1-1; 8 positions agree with TRBD1. Germline CDR1 reads SGHRS; CDR2 reads YFSETQ. V lost 3 bases, J lost 4 bases, and 5 bases stayed unmatched. This CDR3 comprises 14 residues. CDR3 residues: CASSYAGGGTEAFF. In DNA, the CDR3 is TGCGCCAGCAGCTATGCAGGGGGCGGCACTGAAGCTTTCTTT.

The gene calls are TRBV20-1 and TRBJ1-5, with D perhaps matching TRBD1 (6 bases). Trimming shortened V by 3 bases and J by 8 bases, and 11 bases separated the two germline ends. In germline, CDR1 is DFQATT, CDR2 SNEGSKA (reference sequence). The CDR3 spans 12 residues. In nucleotides, the CDR3 is TGCAGTGCTAGTCCAGGGGTCGAGCCCCAGCATTTT. It specifies CSASPGVEPQHF.

The V call is TRBV7-9, the J call TRBJ2-3, with 8 nucleotides matching TRBD1. After removal of 4 bases from V and 6 bases from J, the junction contained 0 bases not matched to a gene. This CDR3 spans 12 amino acids. Per the germline V gene, CDR1 is SEHNR and CDR2 is FQNEAQ (reference sequence). The CDR3 region has the DNA TGTGCCAGCAGCTCAGGGGGCGATACGCAGTATTTT. Residues: CASSSGGDTQYF.

V and J are TRBV7-9 and TRBJ1-2, with 7 nucleotides matching TRBD1. The V gene end was trimmed by 8 bases and the J gene end by 4 bases; junction bases not matched to a gene: 10. The CDR3 loop spans 14 amino acids. The germline gives CDR1 SEHNR, CDR2 FQNEAQ (reference sequence). CDR3 nucleotides: TGTGCCAGCGGACCAATGACAGGGCTCTATGGCTACACCTTC. Translating gives CASGPMTGLYGYTF.

The table lists this clone with a count of one. The chain employs TRBV5-1 and TRBJ1-1, with no clear D. V dropped 2 bases and J dropped 1 base, with 6 bases sitting between them. This CDR3 is 13 amino acids long. Germline CDR1 SGHRS, CDR2 YFSETQ. CDR3 nucleotide sequence: TGCGCCAGCAGCTTTGGAGGGAACACTGAAGCTTTCTTT. This translates into CASSFGGNTEAFF.

V usage is TRBV2 and J usage is TRBJ2-7; the D gene is possibly TRBD1 (6 bases). Trimming shortened V by 1 base and J by 2 bases, and 9 bases separated the two germline ends. The CDR3 is 14 amino acids. In germline, CDR1 is SNHLY, CDR2 FYNNEI. In DNA, the CDR3 is TGTGCCAGCAGTGAAGGGGCAGGGGCCTACGAGCAGTACTTC. Its translation is CASSEGAGAYEQYF.

The V gene is TRBV7-2, the J gene TRBJ1-1, with TRBD1 as a possible D gene (6 bases). Trimming cost V 5 bases and J 4 bases, with 14 bases left between them. Germline V gene lookup returns CDR1 SGHTA and CDR2 FQGNSA. This CDR3 is built from 14 residues. The CDR3 coding sequence is TGTGCCAGCAGCCCCCAGGGGTTTCGCACTGAAGCTTTCTTT. Residues: CASSPQGFRTEAFF.

The chain uses TRBV10-3 and TRBJ2-2; 11 bases map to TRBD2. Germline values: CDR1 ENHRY, CDR2 SYGVKD. With 2 bases clipped from V and 8 bases from J, the junction kept 4 bases outside the gene matches. The CDR3 spans 15 residues. The CDR3 sequence: CAISEGLAGPGELFF. Here the CDR3 DNA reads TGTGCCATCAGTGAGGGACTAGCGGGTCCGGGGGAGCTGTTTTTT.

The V and J genes are TRBV5-5 and TRBJ2-7, with D perhaps matching TRBD1 (5 bases). The V gene lost 1 base and the J gene lost 4 bases, with 12 bases spanning the gap. Germline CDR1 is SGHKS and CDR2 is YYEKEE (reference sequence). The CDR3 sequence is 14 residues long. CDR3 nucleotides: TGTGCCAGCAGCTTGCTCAGGGTTGGGTACGAGCAGTACTTC. Residues: CASSLLRVGYEQYF. The whole variable domain, filled in from reference TRBV5-5 and TRBJ2-7, reads DAGVTQSPTHLIKTRGQQVTLRCSPISGHKSVSWYQQVLGQGPQFIFQYYEKEERGRGNFPDRFSARQFPNYSSELNVNALLLGDSALYLCASSLLRVGYEQYFGPGTRLTVT.

Concerning this clone: Other nucleotide sequences from this sample produce the same CDR3. This chain uses TRBV28 with TRBJ1-2, with TRBD1 as a possible D gene (6 bases). CDR1 MDHEN and CDR2 SYDVKM come from the germline V gene. V shed 3 bases and J shed 8 bases, with 10 bases lying between them. The CDR3 contains 12 residues. In DNA form, the CDR3 reads TGTGCCAGCAGTTTGAGGGGGTACGGCTACACCTTC. It is translated as CASSLRGYGYTF.

The J gene is TRBJ2-2, the V gene TRBV14; TRBD2 might be the D (5 bases). Germline-derived CDR1 and CDR2 are SGHDN and FVKESK. The CDR3 is 15 residues long. Trimming took off 0 bases at V and 6 bases at J, with 11 bases between the two ends. CDR3 region: CASSQDRAGPGELFF. CDR3 nucleotides: TGTGCCAGCAGCCAAGACCGGGCGGGTCCCGGGGAGCTGTTTTTT.

The CDR3 protein is CASSLRGTSGGIADTQYF. CDR3 in DNA: TGTGCCAGTAGTCTCCGGGGGACTAGCGGGGGGATAGCAGATACGCAGTATTTT. The rearrangement uses TRBV19 and TRBJ2-3; 15 bases line up with TRBD2. Trimming took 5 bases from V and 4 from J; bases not matched to a gene: 10. The CDR3 is 18 amino acids. CDR1 is LNHDA and CDR2 is SQIVND in the germline V gene (reference sequence).

This chain joins TRBV4-1 and TRBJ2-4; TRBD1 might be the D (5 bases). The CDR3 has 19 amino acids. Germline V lookup: CDR1 MGHRA, CDR2 YSYEKL. V was pared by 0 bases and J by 1 base, with 19 bases between. The CDR3 DNA follows: TGCGCCAGCAGCCAAGAATACGGGCTTGACAGTTGGGCCAAAAACATTCAGTACTTC. This encodes CASSQEYGLDSWAKNIQYF.

The chain recombines TRBV27 with TRBJ1-6, with 7 bases matching TRBD1. The CDR3 consists of 15 residues. Germline V gene lookup returns CDR1 MNHEY and CDR2 SMNVEV (reference sequence). The J segment lost 6 bases and the V segment lost 0 bases, leaving 2 bases of the junction unmatched. The CDR3 coding sequence is TGTGCCAGCAGTTTATCAGGGACAGCTAATTCACCCCTCCACTTT. Translating gives CASSLSGTANSPLHF.